Presented here are 23 T cell receptor beta chains from one specimen sequenced in a study of blood T cells in healthy people across ages. Through a sample-barcoded 5' primer and a J-beta primer mix, a second PCR was run for roughly 6 to 11 cycles. TCRdb independently ran MiXCR on the 5' RACE reads; one entry per CDR3 protein. Here the sample spans about 1,500,000 distinct CDR3 sequences, under 30% being singletons. The sample consisted of blood. The receptors come from a woman in her 30s in good health.

In its sample, this clonotype was seen many times. This chain connects TRBV12-3 or TRBV12-4 to TRBJ2-7, with TRBD2 as a possible D gene (6 bases). CDR3 length: 14 amino acids. The germline V and J ends were trimmed by 4 bases and 8 bases, with 18 bases remaining between them. CDR3: CASSYLQRREQQYF. In DNA form, the CDR3 reads TGTGCCAGCAGTTACCTCCAACGCCGGGAGCAGCAGTACTTC.

This clonotype was detected only a few times. The gene calls are TRBV4-3 and TRBJ2-1, with TRBD2 identical over 10 bases. Trimming removed 2 bases from V and 5 bases from J; junction bases left unmatched: 6. Germline CDR1 LGHNA, CDR2 YSLEER. The CDR3 totals 16 residues. The CDR3 loop is CASSQNSGRVDNEQFF. The DNA of the CDR3 is TGCGCCAGCAGCCAAAACAGCGGGAGGGTGGACAATGAGCAGTTCTTC.

This sequence joins TRBV12-3 or TRBV12-4 and TRBJ1-2; D may be TRBD1 (6 bases). The length of the CDR3 is 14 residues. The germline V and J ends were trimmed by 7 bases and 9 bases, with 21 bases remaining between them. CDR3: CASTLVQGGSRYTF. Written as DNA, the CDR3 is TGTGCCAGCACACTTGTACAGGGAGGTAGTCGCTACACCTTC.

The rearrangement uses TRBV28 and TRBJ2-3; 11 bases match TRBD2. The ends lost 5 bases at V and 2 bases at J; junction bases unmatched: 9. The CDR3 covers 17 residues. Germline CDR1 is MDHEN and CDR2 is SYDVKM. The CDR3 loop reads CASSRSLAGGHTDTQYF. The CDR3 DNA follows: TGTGCCAGCAGTCGGAGTTTAGCGGGGGGGCACACAGATACGCAGTATTTT.

This clonotype was counted a few times. The rearrangement links TRBV7-2 to TRBJ2-5; 9 bases align to TRBD2. The CDR3 sequence is 15 residues long. Trimming cost V 5 bases and J 5 bases; bases outside gene matches: 9. CDR1 is SGHTA and CDR2 is FQGNSA in the germline V gene. This CDR3 is CASSPGLAAAETQYF. The CDR3 DNA reads TGTGCCAGCAGCCCGGGACTAGCTGCCGCTGAGACCCAGTACTTC.

V gene TRBV24-1 combines with J gene TRBJ2-5; D is perhaps TRBD1 or TRBD2 (5 bases each). With 4 bases removed from V and 5 bases from J, the gap between germline ends came to 16 bases. CDR3 length: 15 residues. Per germline, CDR1 KGHDR and CDR2 SFDVKD. CDR3 sequence: CATSDRQGPRETQYF. CDR3 in DNA: TGTGCCACCAGTGACCGCCAGGGACCGAGGGAGACCCAGTACTTC.

This clonotype was seen more than once but under ten times. The chain recombines TRBV6-7 with TRBJ1-5; D gene ambiguous. Being an ORF, TRBV6-7 has a function that is uncertain. The CDR3 is made up of 17 amino acids. With 11 bases removed from V and 0 bases from J, the gap between germline ends came to 23 bases. The CDR3 coding sequence is TGTGCCCCCACGCGGCTACCGGGCGGTTATAGCAATCAGCCCCAGCATTTT. Translating gives CAPTRLPGGYSNQPQHF.

This clonotype was counted between two and nine times. This chain uses TRBV20-1 with TRBJ2-7; D is possibly TRBD1 (5 bases). The J call may not be correct, given that the DNA end is closer to TRBJ2-5. The germline V gene has CDR1 DFQATT and CDR2 SNEGSKA (reference sequence). This CDR3 is 14 amino acids long. The CDR3 coding sequence is TGCAGTGCTAGTGTGCCGCAGGACAAGGAGACCCAGTACTTC. Amino acids: CSASVPQDKETQYF.

This clonotype has only a few counts. The chain employs TRBV7-2 and TRBJ1-1, with D uncertain. With 5 bases removed from V and 3 bases from J, the gap between germline ends came to 10 bases. From germline, CDR1 is SGHTA and CDR2 FQGNSA. This CDR3 is 13 amino acids long. This CDR3 reads CASSTSVYTEAFF. In nucleotides, the CDR3 is TGTGCCAGCAGCACATCAGTGTACACTGAAGCTTTCTTT.

The rearrangement uses TRBV29-1 and TRBJ2-4; weak D call: TRBD1 (5 bases). Per germline, CDR1 SQVTM and CDR2 ANQGSEA. Trimming removed 2 bases from V and 8 bases from J, with 13 bases in between. CDR3 length: 13 residues. The CDR3 here is CSVEQGGQDIQYF. The CDR3 region has the DNA TGCAGCGTTGAACAGGGCGGACAAGACATTCAGTACTTC.

The chain links TRBV3-1 to TRBJ1-5; no clear D gene. V was clipped by 1 base and J by 6 bases, with 13 bases between them. Germline CDR1 reads LGHDT; CDR2 reads YNNKEL (reference sequence). This CDR3 is built from 15 residues. The CDR3: CASSQGAQLVQPQHF. The CDR3 DNA sequence: TGTGCCAGCAGCCAAGGTGCCCAGTTGGTTCAGCCCCAGCATTTT.

There are many counts of this clonotype. The V call is TRBV6-2 or TRBV6-3, the J call TRBJ2-5, with D maybe TRBD1 (5 bases). V was cut by 2 bases and J by 1 base, with 14 bases left in between. Germline V gene sequence: CDR1 MNHEY, CDR2 SVGEGT. The CDR3 is 16 residues long. CDR3 coding DNA: TGTGCCAGCAGTTACCCCTCCAGGGTCCCCCAAGAGACCCAGTACTTC. This gives the protein CASSYPSRVPQETQYF.

DNA of the CDR3: TGTGCCAGCAGCTTAGTTCCAACAGGGTCCGGCTATGGCTACACCTTC. This encodes CASSLVPTGSGYGYTF. The gene calls are TRBV7-2 and TRBJ1-2; D is perhaps TRBD1 (6 bases). The CDR3 sequence is 16 residues long. CDR1 is SGHTA, CDR2 FQGNSA, per germline. V shed 1 base and J shed 4 bases, with 16 bases lying between them.

This clonotype was seen more than once but under ten times. CDR3 loop: CASSEEGGGQPQHF. Written as DNA, the CDR3 is TGTGCCAGCAGTGAAGAGGGGGGCGGCCAGCCCCAGCATTTT. The chain is built from TRBV2 and TRBJ1-5; D possibly corresponds to TRBD1 (6 bases). Germline V lookup: CDR1 SNHLY, CDR2 FYNNEI. V was pared by 1 base and J by 7 bases, with 11 bases between. The CDR3 spans 14 residues.

Of note for this clonotype: The junction shows a germline mismatch at one end, possibly a read error. The chain combines TRBV12-3 or TRBV12-4 with TRBJ1-5, with no clear D. This CDR3 contains 13 residues. CDR3 residues: CASSLFDDQLQHF. The CDR3 bases are TGTGCCAGCAGCTTATTCGATGATCAGCTCCAGCATTTT.

This clonotype was recorded a few times. V gene TRBV7-3 combines with J gene TRBJ2-3; TRBD2 matches 8 bases. The CDR3 is 16 amino acids. V was clipped by 4 bases and J by 2 bases; unmatched bases: 8. The V gene's germline CDR1 is SGHTA and CDR2 FQGTGA. The CDR3 protein is CASSSNELAATDTQYF. The CDR3 coding sequence is TGTGCCAGCAGCTCAAACGAACTAGCGGCCACAGATACGCAGTATTTT. Together with reference TRBV7-3 and TRBJ2-3, the CDR3 gives the full variable domain: GAGVSQTPSNKVTEKGKYVELRCDPISGHTALYWYRQSLGQGPEFLIYFQGTGAADDSGLPNDRFFAVRPEGSVSTLKIQRTERGDSAVYLCASSSNELAATDTQYFGPGTRLTVL.

This clonotype was found a few times. The chain joins TRBV20-1 to TRBJ2-1; D is perhaps TRBD1 or TRBD2 (5 bases each). The CDR3 is 14 residues long. CDR1 and CDR2 from the germline V gene are DFQATT and SNEGSKA (reference sequence). V was shortened by 4 bases and J by 0 bases, with 10 bases between the two germline ends. As DNA, the CDR3 is TGCAGTGCTAAGGGGACCAGCTCCTACAATGAGCAGTTCTTC. Residues: CSAKGTSSYNEQFF.

This clonotype appeared a single time. V gene TRBV19 combines with J gene TRBJ2-4; D ambiguous. The CDR3 has 17 amino acids. Trimming took 8 bases from V and 0 from J, leaving 20 bases between them. Germline V CDR1 and CDR2: LNHDA, SQIVND (reference sequence). The CDR3 DNA is TGTGCCAGTTCAGGACCGACTGAAACTCTAGCCAAAAACATTCAGTACTTC. It codes for CASSGPTETLAKNIQYF.

Here the CDR3 reads CAIRTHYGYTF. Here the CDR3 DNA reads TGTGCCATAAGGACGCACTATGGCTACACCTTC. The chain uses TRBV7-2 and TRBJ1-2; D is ambiguous. The CDR3 is made up of 11 amino acids. V lost 10 bases and J lost 3, with 9 bases in between. The germline V gene encodes CDR1 SGHTA and CDR2 FQGNSA.

This clonotype was observed a few times. The chain couples TRBV29-1 to TRBJ1-4; unclear D gene. Germline CDR1 and CDR2: SQVTM and ANQGSEA. The CDR3 runs 14 residues. V was trimmed by 6 bases and J by 0 bases, leaving 11 bases between them. The CDR3 sequence: CSVVRPPTNEKLFF. CDR3 in DNA: TGCAGCGTAGTTCGCCCTCCAACTAATGAAAAACTGTTTTTT.

This clonotype was detected many times. This chain links TRBV5-1 with TRBJ2-4, with D possibly TRBD2 on 6 matching bases. Germline values: CDR1 SGHRS, CDR2 YFSETQ. The germline V and J ends were trimmed by 4 bases and 9 bases, with 17 bases remaining between them. This CDR3 has 14 residues. The DNA for the CDR3 is TGCGCCAGCAGCGACACCGGGGGAAATGGCATTCAGTACTTC. Translation: CASSDTGGNGIQYF.

This clonotype was observed many times. The J gene is TRBJ2-1, the V gene TRBV12-3 or TRBV12-4, with D maybe TRBD1 (6 bases). With 6 bases removed from V and 7 bases from J, the gap between germline ends came to 10 bases. The CDR3 contains 12 residues. The CDR3 loop reads CASRGALNEQFF. The CDR3 region has the DNA TGTGCCAGCAGGGGGGCCTTAAATGAGCAGTTCTTC.

V is TRBV5-1 and J is TRBJ2-1; 16 bases are a match to TRBD2. The CDR3 loop spans 17 amino acids. After removal of 3 bases from V and 4 bases from J, the junction contained 4 bases not matched to a gene. Germline CDR1 SGHRS, CDR2 YFSETQ. The chain's CDR3 is CASSSGGLAGGYNEQFF. As DNA, the CDR3 is TGCGCCAGCAGCTCGGGGGGACTAGCGGGAGGGTACAATGAGCAGTTCTTC.